These 10 T cell receptor beta chains share one sample of origin, sequenced in a study of shared clonotypes between healthy human individuals. Terminally differentiated effector memory CD45RA+ cells were excluded by CCR7 positive selection of CD45RO-negative cells. TCRdb's copy holds only in-frame clones and misses some; the assay was immunoSEQ multiplex PCR. The sample lists 550,000 to 750,000 clones; under 95% were seen once. Sequencing was performed on naive CD8+ T cells sorted from blood. Receptors were obtained from a man aged 30 to 39 in good health.

The V gene is TRBV7-9, the J gene TRBJ2-3; D ambiguous. CDR3 length equals 12 residues. CDR1 is SEHNR and CDR2 is FQNEAQ in the germline V gene (reference sequence). Trimming stripped 2 bases from V and 6 bases from J, with 6 bases between. This CDR3 reads CASSLTGDTQYF. Written as DNA, the CDR3 is TGTGCCAGCAGCTTAACCGGGGATACGCAGTATTTT.

V gene TRBV27 combines with J gene TRBJ2-1; weak D call: TRBD2 (6 bases). In germline, CDR1 is MNHEY, CDR2 SMNVEV (reference sequence). This CDR3 region has 13 residues. Trimming cost V 8 bases and J 8 bases, with 16 bases left between them. CDR3 bases: TGTGCCAGCGGGGGAACGGGGGTCCATGAGCAGTTCTTC. This sequence encodes CASGGTGVHEQFF.

A word on this clone: The same CDR3 can be traced to other DNA sequences in this sample. J is TRBJ2-1 and V is TRBV6-5; tentatively, D is TRBD1 (7 bases). The CDR3 covers 14 residues. Per the germline V gene, CDR1 is MNHEY and CDR2 is SVGAGI. The V gene lost 7 bases and the J gene lost 3 bases, with 13 bases spanning the gap. CDR3 DNA sequence: TGTGCCAGCAAGAGACAGGGAGGCTACAATGAGCAGTTCTTC. Its translation is CASKRQGGYNEQFF.

This rearrangement joins TRBV6-1 to TRBJ2-3; perhaps TRBD1 as D (5 bases). V gave up 0 bases and J gave up 4 bases, with 20 bases separating them. The CDR3 extends over 18 amino acids. In germline, CDR1 is MNHNS, CDR2 SASEGT. The CDR3 DNA sequence: TGTGCCAGCAGTGAAGCGGTACCTGGGGTCCTAGGGGCAGATACGCAGTATTTT. Residues: CASSEAVPGVLGADTQYF.

V gene TRBV10-3 combines with J gene TRBJ2-7, with D possibly being TRBD2 (5 bases). CDR3 size: 12 residues. From germline, CDR1 is ENHRY and CDR2 SYGVKD. Trimming cost V 4 bases and J 5 bases, with 9 bases left between them. The CDR3 loop reads CAISVARDEQYF. For the CDR3, the DNA is TGTGCCATCAGTGTCGCGAGGGACGAGCAGTACTTC.

About this clone itself: Given a much more abundant clone one base away, this may be a read error. This chain connects TRBV27 to TRBJ2-1; TRBD2 matches 9 bases. The V gene's germline CDR1 is MNHEY and CDR2 SMNVEV (reference sequence). CDR3 length equals 18 residues. V lost 7 bases to trimming and J lost 6 bases; unmatched junction nucleotides: 19. Here the CDR3 DNA reads TGTGCCAGCACCAGGGTGAGGGAGGCTAGCGGGAATCTCAATGAGCAGTTCTTC. This gives the protein CASTRVREASGNLNEQFF.

V and J are TRBV7-9 and TRBJ1-1; tentative D call: TRBD1 (6 bases). CDR3 length: 12 amino acids. V dropped 4 bases and J dropped 10 bases, with 13 bases sitting between them. CDR1 SEHNR and CDR2 FQNEAQ come from the germline V gene (reference sequence). The CDR3 spells CASSYGQPSAFF. CDR3 nucleotides: TGTGCCAGCAGCTACGGACAGCCTTCAGCTTTCTTT.

The chain is built from TRBV7-9 and TRBJ1-1; D remains unclear. CDR3 length: 14 amino acids. V shed 3 bases and J shed 2 bases, with 10 bases lying between them. CDR1 is SEHNR, CDR2 FQNEAQ, per germline (reference sequence). The CDR3 loop is CASSFTEKNTEAFF. The CDR3 DNA follows: TGTGCCAGCAGCTTCACAGAGAAAAACACTGAAGCTTTCTTT.

The rearrangement links TRBV5-5 to TRBJ2-2, with TRBD1 matching 8 bases. V was clipped by 4 bases and J by 5 bases; unmatched bases: 1. Per germline, CDR1 SGHKS and CDR2 YYEKEE (reference sequence). The CDR3 contains 13 residues. The CDR3 spells CASSRDRTGELFF. In DNA form, the CDR3 reads TGTGCCAGCAGCCGGGACAGGACCGGGGAGCTGTTTTTT.

V gene TRBV11-3 combines with J gene TRBJ2-1, with 10 nucleotides matching TRBD2. Germline assignment: CDR1 SGHNT and CDR2 YENEEA. The CDR3 consists of 18 residues. The V and J ends lost 0 bases and 3 bases, in that order; junction bases with no gene match: 8. CDR3 sequence reads: CASSLEGAWTSGYNEQFF. DNA for the CDR3: TGTGCCAGCAGCTTAGAGGGTGCCTGGACTAGCGGCTACAATGAGCAGTTCTTC.